This TCR beta chain comes out of a study of metastatic and nonmetastatic thyroid tumors (TCRdb year 2020). With regard to the full study: Repertoires from peripheral blood and from tumor or nodule tissue samples of malignant and benign thyroid patients were compared.

Library generation was performed with PCR. TCRdb records Illumina HiSeq 4000 as the sequencer. High-throughput sequencing was used to profile the TCR beta-chain CDR3 region of every patient. For the original study's pipeline: Drawing on CDR3 differences between clinicopathological groups, the researchers built a classifier meant to tell apart patients with distant-metastatic papillary thyroid cancer. The Shannon index was used to measure repertoire diversity, and the Morisita-Horn index was used to measure how similar tumor and blood repertoires were. TCRdb passed the public sequencing reads through fastp at Q25 and MiXCR, retaining productive beta sequences. The V and J calls were determined by TCRdb, not by the authors. The sample table records around 53,000 clones; approximately 17% of these occur just once. The top ten constitute just under 3% of the sample. No patient had received any treatment before thyroid surgery. Using T-cell receptor beta sequencing, the researchers looked back retrospectively at clinical samples from patients, gathered between about 2011 and 2019.

The table lists this clone with many counts. Which antigen it targets is not known. No much larger clonotype is one base removed from it; base qualities were not supplied. Broader findings and caveats from the paper: TCR beta diversity was reported as significantly higher in malignant tumors than in benign nodules, in both blood and tumor samples.

Sequencing was done on a sample of blood. This sequence originates from a female donor with papillary thyroid cancer or a benign thyroid nodule (not recorded which). Some clones in this sample may be carry-over from other donors' samples.

The base sequence is TGCAGTGCTAGAGCTTCCGGGACAGCTAATTCACCCCTCCACTTT. Its amino acids are CSARASGTANSPLHF. The sequence is built from TRBV20-1 and TRBJ1-6, and 7 junction bases match TRBD1. V loses 1 base at its end and J loses 6 bases; junction bases beyond the gene matches: 6. CDR1 and CDR2 (DFQATT, SNEGSKA) derive from the germline V gene (reference sequence). Spanning cysteine to phenylalanine, the CDR3 consists of 15 amino acids. Of the read, only the CDR3 DNA is kept; its 45 bases are in frame from base 1.